The rows below give T cell receptor beta chains drawn from one sample of a study of T-cell memory formation after mild COVID-19. TCRdb recomputed calls from the 5' RACE reads with MiXCR, one row per CDR3 protein. The profile covers about 360,000 distinct CDR3 sequences, with 13% to 15% appearing a single time and under 25% taken by the ten largest. The sample consisted of PBMCs or a T cell subset sorted from them (not recorded which). The receptor set was obtained from a man between 18 and 29 years old who had mild COVID-19 (a few samples of this study predate the infection). Cell type and time point are not known. CDR3s include the opening cysteine and the closing phenylalanine or tryptophan. The order of the fields is clone size, V gene, D gene, J gene, CDR3 DNA, CDR3 protein. The D gene is left open where the match is weak. Not all rows give a size; the values are once, few, many and, for expanded clones, a class.

size: few; V: TRBV28; D: TRBD2; J: TRBJ2-1; DNA: TGTGCCAGCAGAGCGGGGGGAAGTGGTGAGCAGTTCTTC; CDR3: CASRAGGSGEQFF
size: .; V: TRBV6-2/TRBV6-3; D: TRBD2; J: TRBJ2-3; DNA: TGTGCCAGCAAGGGACTAGTCACAGATACGCAGTATTTT; CDR3: CASKGLVTDTQYF
size: few; V: TRBV5-1; D: .; J: TRBJ1-3; DNA: TGCGCCAGCAGCGCAGTCGGAAACACCATATATTTT; CDR3: CASSAVGNTIYF
size: .; V: TRBV3-1; D: .; J: TRBJ2-2; DNA: TGTGCCAGCAGCCAGAGGCAGCAAACCGGGGAGCTGTTTTTT; CDR3: CASSQRQQTGELFF
size: .; V: TRBV15; D: .; J: TRBJ1-4; DNA: TGTGCCACCAGCAGAGCTCCGAATGAAAAACTGTTTTTT; CDR3: CATSRAPNEKLFF
size: few; V: TRBV7-2; D: TRBD1; J: TRBJ1-1; DNA: TGTGCCAGCAGCCGCACAGGGGGGGTCACTGAAGCTTTCTTT; CDR3: CASSRTGGVTEAFF
size: .; V: TRBV20-1; D: TRBD1; J: TRBJ1-1; DNA: TGCAGTGCTAGCCGGACAGGCGCCATGAACACTGAAGCTTTCTTT; CDR3: CSASRTGAMNTEAFF
size: few; V: TRBV12-3/TRBV12-4; D: TRBD2; J: TRBJ2-2; DNA: TGTGCCAGCAGTTGGGAAGCGGGGACCGGGGAGCTGTTTTTT; CDR3: CASSWEAGTGELFF
size: .; V: TRBV7-3; D: .; J: TRBJ2-2; DNA: TGTGCCAGCAGCGTAGGGGGGTCCCGGATCGGGGAGCTGTTTTTT; CDR3: CASSVGGSRIGELFF
size: .; V: TRBV20-1; D: .; J: TRBJ2-1; DNA: TGCAGTGCTAGAGATAGGGACCGGTTTTTTAGGGAGCAGTTCTTC; CDR3: CSARDRDRFFREQFF
size: .; V: TRBV7-2; D: .; J: TRBJ2-1; DNA: TGTGCCAGCAGCCCCAACTGGCACAATGAGCAGTTCTTC; CDR3: CASSPNWHNEQFF
size: .; V: TRBV6-5; D: TRBD1; J: TRBJ1-4; DNA: TGTGCCAGCAGCCTACAGGGGGCAGGGGAAAAACTGTTTTTT; CDR3: CASSLQGAGEKLFF
size: many; V: TRBV27; D: .; J: TRBJ1-2; DNA: TGTGCCAGCAGTGTTTCAGCAGCGGACAGCCGCTTGTATGGCTACACCTTC; CDR3: CASSVSAADSRLYGYTF
size: few; V: TRBV3-1; D: .; J: TRBJ2-3; DNA: TGTGCCAGCAGCCAGCAGGTCCAATCTTTAGATACGCAGTATTTT; CDR3: CASSQQVQSLDTQYF
size: few; V: TRBV10-3; D: .; J: TRBJ2-5; DNA: TGTGCCATCAGTGACCCGGGGGAGACCCAGTACTTC; CDR3: CAISDPGETQYF
size: .; V: TRBV2; D: TRBD2; J: TRBJ2-1; DNA: TGTGCCAGCAGTGTTAGCGGGGGTGGCTACAATGAGCAGTTCTTC; CDR3: CASSVSGGGYNEQFF
size: few; V: TRBV6-2/TRBV6-3; D: TRBD1; J: TRBJ2-1; DNA: TGTGCCAGCAGTACTAATAGACAGGGGGTATACAATGAGCAGTTCTTC; CDR3: CASSTNRQGVYNEQFF
size: few; V: TRBV4-2; D: .; J: TRBJ2-5; DNA: TGTGCCAGCAGCCAAGATAGACAGCTCCAAGAGACCCAGTACTTC; CDR3: CASSQDRQLQETQYF
size: many; V: TRBV4-2; D: .; J: TRBJ2-2; DNA: TGTGCCAGCAGCCAAGATCCGCCGGGGAACACCGGGGAGCTGTTTTTT; CDR3: CASSQDPPGNTGELFF
size: .; V: TRBV7-9; D: TRBD1; J: TRBJ1-2; DNA: TGTGCCAGCAGCCCGACAGGGTTTGGTGTTGGCTACACCTTC; CDR3: CASSPTGFGVGYTF
size: .; V: TRBV7-9; D: .; J: TRBJ1-6; DNA: TGTGCCAGCAGCTTAGTGCAGGGGATGGATTCACCCCTCCACTTT; CDR3: CASSLVQGMDSPLHF
size: .; V: TRBV5-1; D: TRBD1; J: TRBJ2-1; DNA: TGCGCCAGCAGCTTGCCCTTGGCAGGGGGCAGGTATGAGCAGTTCTTC; CDR3: CASSLPLAGGRYEQFF
size: .; V: TRBV29-1; D: TRBD2; J: TRBJ2-1; DNA: TGCAGCGTTGAAACTCTCGGCGGGGGGTACAATGAGCAGTTCTTC; CDR3: CSVETLGGGYNEQFF
size: .; V: TRBV7-3; D: .; J: TRBJ2-3; DNA: TGTGCCAGCAGCTTCGGGGAGGCAGATACGCAGTATTTT; CDR3: CASSFGEADTQYF
size: .; V: TRBV12-3/TRBV12-4; D: .; J: TRBJ1-2; DNA: TGTGCCAGCAGTTCCACGACCCAAGGAAACTATGGCTACACCTTC; CDR3: CASSSTTQGNYGYTF
size: few; V: TRBV11-2; D: TRBD2; J: TRBJ2-5; DNA: TGTGCCAGCAGCTTAGATTCTCGGGGGGGCCGGGAGACCCAGTACTTC; CDR3: CASSLDSRGGRETQYF
size: few; V: TRBV4-3; D: .; J: TRBJ1-2; DNA: TGCGCCAGCAGTGACGGGGGCGGTCTAAGAGGCTACACCTTC; CDR3: CASSDGGGLRGYTF
size: .; V: TRBV27; D: TRBD1; J: TRBJ2-2; DNA: TGTGCCAGCAGTTTGAGGGGGCGTTCCCGGGAGCTGTTTTTT; CDR3: CASSLRGRSRELFF
size: once; V: TRBV14; D: .; J: TRBJ1-1; DNA: TGTGCCAGCGCGCACAGGGTGAACACTGAAGCTTTATTT; CDR3: CASAHRVNTEALF
size: many; V: TRBV5-1; D: .; J: TRBJ2-7; DNA: TGCGCCAGCAGCTTGGCCGTGGGGATTTACGAGCAGTACTTC; CDR3: CASSLAVGIYEQYF
size: .; V: TRBV12-3/TRBV12-4; D: .; J: TRBJ2-3; DNA: TGTGCCAGCAGTTTCCAGCTAGCACAAAAAACGCAGTATTTT; CDR3: CASSFQLAQKTQYF
size: few; V: TRBV4-2; D: .; J: TRBJ2-6; DNA: TGTGCCAGCAGCCAACCTCAGAGCTCTGGGGCCAACGTCCTGACTTTC; CDR3: CASSQPQSSGANVLTF
size: .; V: TRBV7-9; D: TRBD2; J: TRBJ2-3; DNA: TGTGCCAGCAGCTTACTAGCGGGCGTCACAGATACGCAGTATTTT; CDR3: CASSLLAGVTDTQYF
size: few; V: TRBV24-1; D: TRBD2; J: TRBJ2-1; DNA: TGTGCCACCAGTGATACACCCGGGGGGGCGCGAGAGCAGTTCTTC; CDR3: CATSDTPGGAREQFF
size: few; V: TRBV20-1; D: .; J: TRBJ2-7; DNA: TGCAGTGCCCCGACCTTTTCGGAGCAGTACTTC; CDR3: CSAPTFSEQYF
size: .; V: TRBV27; D: .; J: TRBJ2-2; DNA: TGTGCCAGCAGTTCCGGACAGTGGGACACCGGGGAGCTGTTTTTT; CDR3: CASSSGQWDTGELFF
size: .; V: TRBV7-2; D: .; J: TRBJ1-2; DNA: TGTGCCAGCAGCTTAGTTGGGTCCGGGGGCTACACCTTC; CDR3: CASSLVGSGGYTF
size: many; V: TRBV5-6; D: .; J: TRBJ1-2; DNA: TGTGCCAGCAGCCTCGTCCTCGGCCAGGGCTACACCTTC; CDR3: CASSLVLGQGYTF
size: few; V: TRBV4-1; D: TRBD2; J: TRBJ2-3; DNA: TGCGCCAGCAGCCAACTTCCCCTCCTACTAGCGGGGGGCGTTACTAGCACAGATACGCAGTATTTT; CDR3: CASSQLPLLLAGGVTSTDTQYF
size: .; V: TRBV29-1; D: .; J: TRBJ1-1; DNA: TGCAGCGGAAGGGGCGGCTGGGGTATGAACACTGAAGCTTTCTTT; CDR3: CSGRGGWGMNTEAFF
size: .; V: TRBV20-1; D: TRBD2; J: TRBJ2-7; DNA: TGCAGTGCTAGGTTAGCGGGGGGGATGATGACCTACGAGCAGTACTTC; CDR3: CSARLAGGMMTYEQYF
size: few; V: TRBV12-3/TRBV12-4; D: .; J: TRBJ2-1; DNA: TGTGCCAGCATGTTACTCTATTCCAATGAGCAGTTCTTC; CDR3: CASMLLYSNEQFF
size: .; V: TRBV27; D: TRBD2; J: TRBJ2-2; DNA: TGTGCCAGCAGTCTTGTTCTAGCGGGGTCAACCGGGGAGCTGATTTTT; CDR3: CASSLVLAGSTGELIF
size: .; V: TRBV28; D: .; J: TRBJ2-5; DNA: TGTGCCAGCAGTCCCCTTCGATTAGAGACCCAGTACTTC; CDR3: CASSPLRLETQYF
size: .; V: TRBV6-2/TRBV6-3; D: .; J: TRBJ1-5; DNA: TGTGCCAGCAGTTACGTACCTAATCGGAATCAGCCCCAGCATTTT; CDR3: CASSYVPNRNQPQHF
size: few; V: TRBV23-1; D: .; J: TRBJ1-4; DNA: TGCGCCAGAGTATCCCTCGCCACAACTAATGAAAAACTGTTTTTT; CDR3: CARVSLATTNEKLFF
size: .; V: TRBV6-6; D: .; J: TRBJ1-2; DNA: TGTGCCAGCAGTACGGGGGTTTTTAACTATGGCTACACCTTC; CDR3: CASSTGVFNYGYTF
size: many; V: TRBV13; D: .; J: TRBJ2-2; DNA: TGTGCCAGCAGCCGACTTCAAACCGGGGAGCTGTTTTTT; CDR3: CASSRLQTGELFF
size: few; V: TRBV29-1; D: .; J: TRBJ1-4; DNA: TGCAGCGTTGTCGACAGTTGGACAACTAATGAAAAACTGTTTTTT; CDR3: CSVVDSWTTNEKLFF
size: .; V: TRBV12-3/TRBV12-4; D: .; J: TRBJ1-6; DNA: TGTGCCAGCAGTTTAGAAAGGGGTAATTCACCCCTCCACTTT; CDR3: CASSLERGNSPLHF
size: .; V: TRBV6-5; D: .; J: TRBJ2-5; DNA: TGTGCCAGCAGTTACTCCTCGAGGTCCAGGGGCGGAGAGACCCAGTACTTC; CDR3: CASSYSSRSRGGETQYF
size: many; V: TRBV3-1; D: .; J: TRBJ2-3; DNA: TGTGCCAGCAGAAACACAGATACGCAGTATTTT; CDR3: CASRNTDTQYF
size: .; V: TRBV20-1; D: .; J: TRBJ1-2; DNA: TGCAGTGCTAGAGATAAAGGGTGGGGCTACACCTTC; CDR3: CSARDKGWGYTF
size: .; V: TRBV6-2/TRBV6-3; D: .; J: TRBJ2-7; DNA: TGTGCCACCACCCCCGACCTAGCTACGGAGTACTTC; CDR3: CATTPDLATEYF